The TCR beta chain described here comes from a study of T-cell reconstitution after alpha-beta-depleted transplantation in children. Study-wide points: Newly produced T cells mostly accounted for T-cell counts and diversity one year post-transplant. There were some patients whose high TCRbeta diversity at day 60 came from surviving recipient T cells and thymic progenitors. Reported findings indicate that, about two months after transplant, alpha-beta T cells came from several hundred expanded clones, which were derived from non-depleted graft cells.

V was pared by 2 bases and J by 4 bases, with 11 bases of the junction left unmatched. CDR1 is SGHVS, CDR2 FNYEAQ, per germline. This CDR3 contains 17 residues. In its sample, this clonotype was seen a few times. Its antigen is not known. Preparation of the TCRbeta library was carried out with unique molecular identifiers. MiXCR, applied by TCRdb to the PCR reads, yields one record per CDR3 protein. Among approximately 70,000 distinct CDR3 sequences listed, 4% to 5% were seen once. The TCR was taken from a boy in the first two years of life who had a stem cell transplant for acute myeloid leukemia, so the T cells may come from the graft donor. Sequenced material: PBMCs, mostly from graft donor cells, taken 180 days after TCRalphabeta/CD19-depleted stem cell transplant. J is TRBJ1-3 and V is TRBV7-6; 7 positions match TRBD1. CDR3 nucleotides: TGTGCCAGCAGCTTAACCCCGGGACAGACGCAGGGAAACACCATATATTTT. Residues: CASSLTPGQTQGNTIYF. Filled out from reference TRBV7-6 and TRBJ1-3, the complete variable domain reads GAGVSQSPRYKVTKRGQDVALRCDPISGHVSLYWYRQALGQGPEFLTYFNYEAQQDKSGLPNDRFSAERPEGSISTLTIQRTEQRDSAMYRCASSLTPGQTQGNTIYFGEGSWLTVV.